This is a list of T cell receptor beta chains from one sample in a study of long-term antiretroviral therapy in people with HIV. Repertoires were generated with immunoSEQ multiplex PCR, while TCRdb's copy carries only in-frame clones and drops some. This table has around 13,000 clones, 80% appearing once. Here the sequenced sample was unsorted PBMCs, taken 3.2 years before starting antiretroviral therapy. These receptors were taken from a man aged 40-49 years with HIV. The CDR3 runs from the conserved cysteine through the conserved F or W. A D gene is named only where the DNA matches it firmly. Size is omitted from some rows. Given values are once, few, many or a class for expanded clones.

CASSFSGGETQYF | TGTGCCAGCAGCTTTAGCGGGGGAGAGACCCAGTACTTC | TRBJ2-5 | TRBD2 | TRBV5-4 | few
CASSFQGGELFF | TGTGCCAGCAGTTTCCAGGGCGGGGAGCTGTTTTTT | TRBJ2-2 | NA | TRBV27 | NA
CASRPIQGYYGYTF | TGTGCCAGCAGACCTATACAGGGTTACTATGGCTACACCTTC | TRBJ1-2 | NA | TRBV2 | NA
CASSLRQGAWETQYF | TGTGCCAGCAGTTTAAGACAGGGGGCCTGGGAGACCCAGTACTTC | TRBJ2-5 | TRBD1 | TRBV27 | NA
CASGRATPTEAFF | TGCGCCAGCGGGAGGGCCACACCAACTGAAGCTTTCTTT | TRBJ1-1 | NA | TRBV5-1 | NA
CASTRGSGANVLTF | TGTGCCAGCACCCGCGGCTCTGGGGCCAACGTCCTGACTTTC | TRBJ2-6 | NA | TRBV6-6 | NA
CASSFPSTDTQYF | TGTGCCAGCAGCTTCCCCAGCACAGATACGCAGTATTTT | TRBJ2-3 | NA | TRBV13 | NA
CASSPSDIGYTF | TGTGCCAGCTCACCATCGGATATTGGCTACACCTTC | TRBJ1-2 | NA | TRBV18 | once
CASSLGLAGRGEQFF | TGTGCCAGCAGCCTGGGACTAGCGGGGCGAGGGGAGCAGTTCTTC | TRBJ2-1 | TRBD2 | TRBV7-2 | NA
CASSLALAGGYEQYF | TGTGCCAGCAGCCTGGCGCTAGCGGGGGGCTACGAGCAGTACTTC | TRBJ2-7 | TRBD2 | TRBV27 | NA
CAISEGASPLSTDTQYF | TGTGCCATCAGTGAAGGGGCTTCCCCCCTTAGCACAGATACGCAGTATTTT | TRBJ2-3 | NA | TRBV10-3 | NA
CASRVTGVNTEAFF | TGTGCCAGCAGGGTTACAGGGGTGAACACTGAAGCTTTCTTT | TRBJ1-1 | TRBD1 | TRBV11-2 | NA
CASSPGTGSFYGYTF | TGTGCCAGCAGCCCCGGGACAGGGTCATTCTATGGCTACACCTTC | TRBJ1-2 | TRBD1 | TRBV5-5 | NA
CASSLAPGGSGNTIYF | TGCGCCAGCAGCTTGGCCCCGGGGGGCTCTGGAAACACCATATATTTT | TRBJ1-3 | NA | TRBV5-1 | NA
CASSLRGLATDTQYF | TGTGCCAGCAGCTTAAGGGGACTAGCAACAGATACGCAGTATTTT | TRBJ2-3 | TRBD2 | TRBV13 | NA
CASSLVDEKLFF | TGTGCCAGCAGCTTGGTGGATGAAAAACTGTTTTTT | TRBJ1-4 | NA | TRBV7-9 | few
CASSRNGAGNTIYF | TGTGCCAGCAGCCGCAATGGGGCTGGAAACACCATATATTTT | TRBJ1-3 | NA | TRBV11-3 | NA
CATSRDRATASTDTQYF | TGTGCCACCAGCAGAGACAGGGCGACTGCTAGCACAGATACGCAGTATTTT | TRBJ2-3 | NA | TRBV15 | NA
CASSVGTGNTEAFF | TGTGCCAGCAGCGTAGGAACAGGGAACACTGAAGCTTTCTTT | TRBJ1-1 | NA | TRBV9 | NA
CASRKGTNTGELFF | TGTGCCAGCAGGAAAGGGACGAACACCGGGGAGCTGTTTTTT | TRBJ2-2 | NA | TRBV7-3 | few
CASSSPSRTNYEQYF | TGTGCCAGCAGCTCCCCGTCTAGGACAAACTACGAGCAGTACTTC | TRBJ2-7 | NA | TRBV7-9 | few
CASSAGEGYEQYF | TGTGCCAGCAGTGCCGGTGAGGGCTACGAGCAGTACTTC | TRBJ2-7 | NA | TRBV6-4 | NA
CASSYRDDSYNSPLHF | TGTGCCAGCAGCTACAGGGATGACTCCTATAATTCACCCCTCCACTTT | TRBJ1-6 | NA | TRBV6-5 | NA
CASSQGGELFF | TGCGCCAGCAGCCAAGGCGGGGAGCTGTTTTTT | TRBJ2-2 | NA | TRBV4-1 | NA
CASSLGAIYEQYF | TGTGCCAGCAGCTTAGGAGCCATCTACGAGCAGTACTTC | TRBJ2-7 | NA | TRBV7-8 | NA
CASSSGLAGGPHEQYF | TGTGCCAGCAGCTCGGGACTAGCGGGGGGGCCACACGAGCAGTACTTC | TRBJ2-7 | TRBD2 | TRBV11-3 | NA
CAIRGTGTDTQYF | TGTGCCATCCGAGGCACGGGGACAGATACGCAGTATTTT | TRBJ2-3 | NA | TRBV10-3 | NA
CAWSRKGTGGANVLTF | TGTGCCTGGAGTAGGAAGGGGACCGGAGGGGCCAACGTCCTGACTTTC | TRBJ2-6 | NA | TRBV30 | once
CASSLHPPNTEAFF | TGTGCCAGCAGCCTCCACCCCCCGAACACTGAAGCTTTCTTT | TRBJ1-1 | NA | TRBV6-6 | NA
CASSSPLGVNTEAFF | TGTGCCAGCAGTTCCCCTTTGGGGGTGAACACTGAAGCTTTCTTT | TRBJ1-1 | NA | TRBV28 | NA
CSAPRDTLNTEAFF | TGCAGCGCGCCAAGGGACACCCTGAACACTGAAGCTTTCTTT | TRBJ1-1 | NA | TRBV29-1 | few
CASSPLAGGAETQYF | TGTGCCAGCTCACCCTTAGCGGGGGGAGCCGAGACCCAGTACTTC | TRBJ2-5 | TRBD2 | TRBV18 | NA
CASSPGTLGSPLHF | TGTGCCAGCTCACCCGGGACATTAGGTTCACCCCTCCACTTT | TRBJ1-6 | NA | TRBV18 | NA
CSVDPGTEAFF | TGCAGCGTTGACCCCGGGACTGAAGCTTTCTTT | TRBJ1-1 | NA | TRBV29-1 | NA
CSVEDRAFYNEQFF | TGCAGCGTTGAAGATCGAGCTTTCTACAATGAGCAGTTCTTC | TRBJ2-1 | NA | TRBV29-1 | NA
CAWSQGSNTEAFF | TGTGCCTGGAGCCAGGGGAGTAACACTGAAGCTTTCTTT | TRBJ1-1 | NA | TRBV30 | NA